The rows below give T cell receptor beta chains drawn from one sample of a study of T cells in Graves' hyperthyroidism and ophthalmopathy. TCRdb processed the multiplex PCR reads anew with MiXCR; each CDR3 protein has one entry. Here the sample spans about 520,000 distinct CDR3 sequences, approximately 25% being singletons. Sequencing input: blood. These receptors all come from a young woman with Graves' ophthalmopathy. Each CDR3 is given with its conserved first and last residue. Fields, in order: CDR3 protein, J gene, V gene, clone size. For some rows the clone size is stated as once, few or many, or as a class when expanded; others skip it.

CASSSASEGPQETQYF | TRBJ2-5 | TRBV12-3/TRBV12-4 | few
CASSLGGTSTYEQYF | TRBJ2-7 | TRBV7-9 | .
CATSRGFWGENSYEQYF | TRBJ2-7 | TRBV15 | .
CASSLRHGDIKYF | TRBJ2-4 | TRBV7-3 | few
CASSRTGEANIQHF | TRBJ2-4 | TRBV28 | .
CASSLVGGDSPLHF | TRBJ1-6 | TRBV12-3/TRBV12-4 | many
CASSSHRAFNQPQHF | TRBJ1-5 | TRBV6-2/TRBV6-3 | many
CSVAQASYEQYF | TRBJ2-7 | TRBV29-1 | many
CASTSGVGGNQPQHF | TRBJ1-5 | TRBV5-5 | .
CASRPDRAGGDTEAFF | TRBJ1-1 | TRBV19 | .
CASSLRGGSNQPQHF | TRBJ1-5 | TRBV12-3/TRBV12-4 | many
CASSVWQAFTGELFF | TRBJ2-2 | TRBV2 | many
CASRTSDSPLHF | TRBJ1-6 | TRBV5-1 | many
CASSPPPGQTQYF | TRBJ2-5 | TRBV18 | many
CASSYDRGWTSGDQETQYF | TRBJ2-5 | TRBV6-2/TRBV6-3 | many
CASSPSGNSYEQYF | TRBJ2-7 | TRBV5-1 | .
CATSDSDLRMSVTQYF | TRBJ2-5 | TRBV24-1 | .
CASSDTAGESYEQYF | TRBJ2-7 | TRBV6-1 | .
CASSITGQGASQPQHF | TRBJ1-5 | TRBV7-8 | many
CASSEYTGGGHQPQHF | TRBJ1-5 | TRBV6-1 | .
CASSLGSGAEGGYTF | TRBJ1-2 | TRBV5-4 | many
CASSLTKGVNEQYF | TRBJ2-7 | TRBV11-2 | .
CASSLYRTGSYEQYF | TRBJ2-7 | TRBV11-2 | many
CASSLERGNYGYTF | TRBJ1-2 | TRBV7-2 | .
CSARDTGNYDGYTF | TRBJ1-2 | TRBV20-1 | many
CASSSPSGKGAYEQYF | TRBJ2-7 | TRBV5-1 | .
CASSTGLGGELFF | TRBJ2-2 | TRBV7-3 | many
CASSSGQGIPNTEAFF | TRBJ1-1 | TRBV12-3/TRBV12-4 | many
CSAGYSVNGYTF | TRBJ1-2 | TRBV20-1 | many
CASRERDRSIQYF | TRBJ2-4 | TRBV27 | .
CASSLVSGVAYEQYF | TRBJ2-7 | TRBV28 | many
CASSYGPHPDYGYTF | TRBJ1-2 | TRBV6-5 | many
CASSYRGGIAKNIQYF | TRBJ2-4 | TRBV6-5 | many
CATSRDQRGPETQYF | TRBJ2-5 | TRBV15 | few
CASSFFGSEQYF | TRBJ2-7 | TRBV28 | .
CASSLRPPLRQVNTEAFF | TRBJ1-1 | TRBV7-8 | many
CASSSDQGYNQPQHF | TRBJ1-5 | TRBV19 | many
CASSFPESRGQETQYF | TRBJ2-5 | TRBV6-2/TRBV6-3 | many
CASSGSTTSTYEQYF | TRBJ2-7 | TRBV25-1 | .
CSATRQGYGYTF | TRBJ1-2 | TRBV20-1 | many
CASSVSGTANTEAFF | TRBJ1-1 | TRBV9 | many
CASSSTRQGISFF | TRBJ1-1 | TRBV7-8 | many